This TCR beta chain derives from a study of a mutant IDH1 vaccine in newly diagnosed glioma. Study information: Vaccination started 4-6 weeks after radiotherapy alone, or with temozolomide cycles. Treated patients had a mean age of 40.4 years and a roughly 60% male, around 38% female split. Points from the study as a whole: Among top peripheral T cell clonotypes, changes seemed unrelated to pseudoprogression.

The time point denotes: week 11, during vaccination. Mutant IDH1 20-mer peptide, at 300 ug, made up each vaccine dose, with topical imiquimod. TCRdb's copy holds only in-frame clones and misses some; the assay was immunoSEQ multiplex PCR. The sample lists more than 55,000 clones, approximately 80% occurring once. V shed 1 base and J shed 7 bases, with 14 bases lying between them. The CDR3 length is 14 residues. The germline V gene has CDR1 SGHKS and CDR2 YYEKEE (reference sequence). Concerning this clone itself: Its cognate antigen is unknown.

This chain links TRBV5-5 with TRBJ1-2; a possible D gene is TRBD1 (6 bases). Specimen: PBMCs, collected from a glioma patient whose treatment included an IDH1 peptide vaccine. This TCR was recovered from a man younger than 45 with glioma. The CDR3 region has the DNA TGTGCCAGCAGCTTGTACACGACAGGCTTTGGCTACACCTTC. This sequence encodes CASSLYTTGFGYTF. The whole variable domain, filled in from reference TRBV5-5 and TRBJ1-2, reads DAGVTQSPTHLIKTRGQQVTLRCSPISGHKSVSWYQQVLGQGPQFIFQYYEKEERGRGNFPDRFSARQFPNYSSELNVNALLLGDSALYLCASSLYTTGFGYTFGSGTRLTVV.